What follows are 18 T cell receptor beta chains derived from one specimen sequenced in a study of identical twins. TCRdb reprocessed the 5' RACE reads with MiXCR, giving one entry per CDR3 protein. The table shows roughly 630,000 distinct CDR3 sequences, with 7.1% occurring only once. The same data also went into a second study, on yellow fever vaccine responses in identical twins.

Sequencing was performed on PBMCs. The receptor set was obtained from a woman between 18 and 29 years old in good health.

This clonotype was counted at least ten times. J is TRBJ2-2 and V is TRBV29-1; the D call may be TRBD1 or TRBD2 (5 bases each). The CDR3 runs 14 residues. Looked up from germline, CDR1 is SQVTM and CDR2 is ANQGSEA. The V gene lost 8 bases and the J gene lost 2 bases, with 15 bases spanning the gap. The CDR3 is CSSTGPGNTGELFF. The CDR3 bases are TGCAGCTCCACGGGGCCGGGAAACACCGGGGAGCTGTTTTTT.

This clonotype has only a few counts. The chain carries TRBV20-1 and TRBJ2-7; 7 bases fit TRBD1. The CDR3 is 15 amino acids. From germline, CDR1 is DFQATT and CDR2 SNEGSKA (reference sequence). With 0 bases clipped from V and 2 bases from J, the junction kept 7 bases outside the gene matches. CDR3 bases: TGCAGTGCTAGAGAGACGACAGGGAATACCTACGAGCAGTACGTC. It translates to CSARETTGNTYEQYV.

The J gene is TRBJ2-3, the V gene TRBV25-1; D possibly uses TRBD1 or TRBD2 (7 bases each). Germline CDR1 and CDR2: MGHDK and SYGVNS. This CDR3 comprises 15 residues. Deletions cut 6 bases from V and 2 bases from J, with 15 bases between. The CDR3: CASSAGRGHTDTQYF. CDR3 coding DNA: TGTGCCAGCAGCGCGGGGAGGGGGCACACAGATACGCAGTATTTT.

The chain is built from TRBV28 and TRBJ2-7; 7 bases are a match to TRBD2. In germline, CDR1 is MDHEN, CDR2 SYDVKM. This CDR3 spans 15 amino acids. V gave up 4 bases and J gave up 5 bases; unmatched junction bases: 11. The CDR3 here is CASSSSGTEPDEQYF. In DNA, the CDR3 is TGTGCCAGCAGTTCGAGCGGGACCGAACCGGACGAGCAGTACTTC.

In this sample, this clonotype turned up a few times. The DNA for the CDR3 is TGTGCCAGCAGCCAAGGGGTGACTAGCGGGAAGATGCCCCAAGAGACCCAGTACTTC. As protein: CASSQGVTSGKMPQETQYF. The chain employs TRBV3-1 and TRBJ2-5, with 11 bases matching TRBD2. Germline trimming cut 1 base from V and 1 base from J; bases unmatched to any gene: 11. The CDR3 totals 19 residues. Germline values: CDR1 LGHDT, CDR2 YNNKEL (reference sequence).

The chain uses TRBV6-5 and TRBJ2-1; no firm D call. The CDR3 has 15 residues. The germline V gene has CDR1 MNHEY and CDR2 SVGAGI. V was cut by 2 bases and J by 6 bases, with 14 bases left in between. The chain's CDR3 is CASSYGRTSGNEQFF. CDR3 sequence (DNA): TGTGCCAGCAGTTACGGGCGAACCTCGGGCAATGAGCAGTTCTTC.

This chain links TRBV11-2 with TRBJ2-3; possibly TRBD2 for D (5 bases). The CDR3 spans 17 residues. Germline CDR1 reads SGHAT; CDR2 reads FQNNGV. V lost 3 bases, J lost 1 base, and 17 bases lay in between. DNA for the CDR3: TGTGCCAGCAGCTTTTATCAGCGGAGCCGTCGCACAGATACGCAGTATTTT. Translating gives CASSFYQRSRRTDTQYF. Looking up the rest from reference TRBV11-2 and TRBJ2-3 gives the full variable domain: EAGVAQSPRYKIIEKRQSVAFWCNPISGHATLYWYQQILGQGPKLLIQFQNNGVVDDSQLPKDRFSAERLKGVDSTLKIQPAKLEDSAVYLCASSFYQRSRRTDTQYFGPGTRLTVL.

This clonotype was observed many times. The chain links TRBV2 to TRBJ2-1; 8 bases map to TRBD2. Germline V gene sequence: CDR1 SNHLY, CDR2 FYNNEI. The V gene end was trimmed by 8 bases and the J gene end by 9 bases; junction bases not matched to a gene: 9. The CDR3 totals 13 residues. CDR3 protein: CASDLSGIVEQFF. The CDR3, as DNA: TGTGCCAGCGACCTTAGCGGGATTGTTGAGCAGTTCTTC.

DNA of the CDR3: TGTGCCAGCAGCTACCTTGGGGGAAGCAGCACAGATACGCAGTATTTT. Its translation: CASSYLGGSSTDTQYF. The chain carries TRBV11-1 and TRBJ2-3; the D gene could be TRBD1 or TRBD2 (5 bases each). The CDR3 length is 16 residues. From germline, CDR1 is SGHAT and CDR2 FQDESV (reference sequence). Deletions cut 4 bases from V and 0 bases from J, with 14 bases between.

This clonotype was seen at least ten times. This rearrangement joins TRBV10-3 to TRBJ1-1; D gene unclear. Between the trimmed V and J ends, which lost 4 bases and 4 bases, there was a span of 10 bases. In germline, CDR1 is ENHRY, CDR2 SYGVKD. The CDR3 runs to 13 residues. In nucleotides, the CDR3 is TGTGCCATCAGTGGCCGACCCGGCACTGAAGCTTTCTTT. This gives the protein CAISGRPGTEAFF.

This clonotype was counted ten times or more. The chain is built from TRBV28 and TRBJ2-7; 7 bases are shared with TRBD1. The CDR3 contains 15 residues. The V and J ends lost 7 bases and 8 bases, in that order; junction bases with no gene match: 17. Germline V gives CDR1 MDHEN, CDR2 SYDVKM. The CDR3 DNA reads TGTGCCAGCAAGGTTGGGGACAGAATATGGGGAAAGCAGTACTTC. Protein: CASKVGDRIWGKQYF.

This clonotype occurred a few times. The rearrangement uses TRBV7-3 and TRBJ2-2; 13 nucleotides match TRBD2. Unmatched junction bases numbered 4, after V lost 3 bases and J lost 6 bases. The CDR3 runs 16 residues. The V gene's germline CDR1 is SGHTA and CDR2 FQGTGA. The DNA of the CDR3 is TGTGCCAGCAGCTTCTCGACTAGCGGGAGGCCCGGGGAGCTGTTTTTT. Amino acid sequence: CASSFSTSGRPGELFF.

This clonotype was seen only a few times. The chain links TRBV20-1 to TRBJ2-7; 8 bases are shared with TRBD1. Losses at the gene ends were 3 bases for V and 0 bases for J; bases not matched to a gene: 4. Per the germline V gene, CDR1 is DFQATT and CDR2 is SNEGSKA (reference sequence). The CDR3 is 14 residues long. The CDR3 bases are TGCAGTGCTAGCGGACAGGGAGTCTCCTACGAGCAGTACTTC. Translating gives CSASGQGVSYEQYF.

This chain's CDR3 is CASSLSGVTEAFF. The DNA of the CDR3 is TGTGCCAGCAGTTTATCGGGTGTGACTGAAGCTTTCTTT. This chain joins TRBV27 and TRBJ1-1, with unresolved D. Germline CDR1 and CDR2: MNHEY and SMNVEV (reference sequence). The CDR3 consists of 13 residues. The V end lost 0 bases, the J end lost 5 bases, and 7 bases lay between the germline ends.

CDR3 sequence (DNA): TGCGCCAGCAGTGGGGACAGGGGCCTTGGCCAGTACTTC. Protein: CASSGDRGLGQYF. The chain is built from TRBV10-2 and TRBJ2-5; 10 bases map to TRBD1. The V segment lost 4 bases and the J segment 10 bases; nucleotides outside the gene matches: 6. Germline CDR1 WSHSY, CDR2 SAAADI. The CDR3 runs to 13 residues.

This clonotype was seen many times. This chain uses TRBV5-1 with TRBJ1-1; D gene unclear. This CDR3 spans 16 amino acids. Per germline, CDR1 SGHRS and CDR2 YFSETQ. Trimming stripped 0 bases from V and 0 bases from J, with 12 bases between. This CDR3 reads CASSLEFRQMNTEAFF. The CDR3 coding sequence is TGCGCCAGCAGCTTGGAGTTCAGACAAATGAACACTGAAGCTTTCTTT.

J is TRBJ2-1 and V is TRBV7-9; tentatively, D is TRBD1 or TRBD2 (5 bases each). The CDR3 totals 15 residues. Germline V gene data show CDR1 as SEHNR and CDR2 as FQNEAQ (reference sequence). V lost 5 bases and J 9 bases, leaving 20 bases between the germline ends. CDR3 loop: CASSMGRGEAGEQFF. The CDR3 DNA reads as TGTGCCAGCAGCATGGGACGGGGAGAGGCTGGTGAGCAGTTCTTC. Drawing the rest from reference TRBV7-9 and TRBJ2-1, the complete variable domain is DTGVSQNPRHKITKRGQNVTFRCDPISEHNRLYWYRQTLGQGPEFLTYFQNEAQLEKSRLLSDRFSAERPKGSFSTLEIQRTEQGDSAMYLCASSMGRGEAGEQFFGPGTRLTVL.

Ten or more counts support this clonotype. The chain employs TRBV12-3 or TRBV12-4 and TRBJ2-7; 14 nucleotides line up with TRBD2. This CDR3 has 16 amino acids. V was clipped by 8 bases and J by 2 bases; unmatched bases: 8. CDR3 sequence reads: CASCQTSGRATYEQYF. CDR3 bases: TGTGCCAGCTGTCAGACTAGCGGGAGGGCTACCTACGAGCAGTACTTC.